This T cell receptor beta chain was sequenced for a study of cytomegalovirus exposure and HLA in healthy donors. CDR3 length: 19 amino acids. The germline gives CDR1 GTSNPN, CDR2 SVGIG (reference sequence). Trimming removed 0 bases from V and 0 bases from J; junction bases left unmatched: 14. PCR was performed using 60 Vbeta and 13 Jbeta primers. Sequencing used immunoSEQ multiplex PCR; TCRdb keeps in-frame clones, though not all of them. The specimen's table records under 200,000 clones. The TCR originated in a woman under 30 in good health and CMV-seropositive. Sample: PBMCs. The J gene is TRBJ2-5, the V gene TRBV30; 9 bases are a match to TRBD2. The DNA of the CDR3 is TGTGCCTGGAGTGTACGGTGGGGAGCGGGGGGCCTGTACCAAGAGACCCAGTACTTC. It encodes CAWSVRWGAGGLYQETQYF.